This TCR beta chain was sequenced for a study of cytomegalovirus exposure and HLA in healthy donors. CDR1 is KGHSH and CDR2 is LQKENI in the germline V gene. The CDR3 runs to 16 residues. With 2 bases clipped from V and 2 bases from J, the junction kept 7 bases outside the gene matches. The PCR made use of 60 Vbeta and 13 Jbeta primers. Produced via immunoSEQ multiplex PCR; TCRdb's table is partial and in-frame only. The table shows hundreds of thousands of clones, with roughly 89% occurring only once. This sequence joins TRBV18 and TRBJ1-2; 8 bases fit TRBD1. The specimen sequenced was PBMCs. This receptor was taken from a woman younger than 35 in good health and CMV-seronegative. The CDR3 DNA reads TGTGCCAGCTCACCAAAGGACAGGGCGGGGAACTATGGCTACACCTTC. This translates into CASSPKDRAGNYGYTF.